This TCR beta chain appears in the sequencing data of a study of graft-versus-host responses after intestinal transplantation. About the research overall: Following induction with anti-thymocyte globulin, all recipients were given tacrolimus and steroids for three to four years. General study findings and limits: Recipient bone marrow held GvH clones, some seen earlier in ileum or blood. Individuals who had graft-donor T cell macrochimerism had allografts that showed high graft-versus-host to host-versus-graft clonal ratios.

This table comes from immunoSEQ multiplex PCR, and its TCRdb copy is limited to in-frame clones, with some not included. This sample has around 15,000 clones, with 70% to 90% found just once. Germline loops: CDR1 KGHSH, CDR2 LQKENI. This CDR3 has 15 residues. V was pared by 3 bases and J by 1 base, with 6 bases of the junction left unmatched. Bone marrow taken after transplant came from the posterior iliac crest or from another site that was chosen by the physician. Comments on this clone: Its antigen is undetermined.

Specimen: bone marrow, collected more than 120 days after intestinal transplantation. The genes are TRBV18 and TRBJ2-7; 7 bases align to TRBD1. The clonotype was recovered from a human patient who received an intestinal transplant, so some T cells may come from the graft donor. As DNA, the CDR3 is TGTGCCAGCTCACCGCAGGACAGGATTTCCTACGAGCAGTACTTC. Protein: CASSPQDRISYEQYF.